This T cell receptor beta chain was sequenced for a study of blood T cell repertoires in COVID-19. The wider study: Spain, Italy and the United States supplied samples that represented acute and convalescent COVID-19. PBMCs, B-cell-depleted T cells, or T cells provided the cDNA or gDNA that made up the material.

In regard to this clone: Other nucleotide sequences from this sample produce the same CDR3.

The CDR3 loop spans 15 amino acids. Germline V CDR1 and CDR2: KGHDR, SFDVKD. V lost 4 bases, J lost 1 base, and 10 bases lay in between. Original data processing: By means of reference gene primer amplification, nucleated cell counts were estimated. Clones were sequenced by immunoSEQ multiplex PCR, and TCRdb holds only the in-frame ones, with some missing. V, J and clone size reflect that table, while D and trimming were determined from the DNA. The sample includes about 93,000 clones, roughly 90% of them seen just once. This receptor was identified in a human donor with active COVID-19. The donor label of this sample is uncertain. The J gene is TRBJ2-1, the V gene TRBV24-1; tentative D call: TRBD1 (6 bases). The sequencing sample was made of peripheral blood. In nucleotides, the CDR3 is TGTGCCACCAGTGACTCAGGGGTGTCCTACAATGAGCAGTTCTTC. The encoded protein is CATSDSGVSYNEQFF.